This T cell receptor beta chain was sequenced in a study of technical replicates of blood from several donors (dated by TCRdb to 2016 to 2017). Sequences SGHVS (CDR1) and FQNEAQ (CDR2) are obtained from the germline V gene. Trimming at the junction amounts to 4 bases on V and 6 bases on J, and the germline ends lie 18 bases apart. Taken from cysteine to phenylalanine, the CDR3 has 16 residues. Only the CDR3 DNA stays, 48 bases, in frame from base 1. As regards this clone: Its antigen remains undetermined. Base quality data are lacking; no much larger clone is found one base away.

Libraries were built with the immunoSEQ multiplex PCR assay. The clones in this table, taken by TCRdb from immuneACCESS, are in-frame only. Not every clone is retained; where verified, under half of the shortfall comes from an unresolved V gene, and the cause of the rest is unknown. A total of 55,000 to 75,000 clones appear in this sample, around 95% of them only once. The ten biggest clones cover about 0.38% of the sample. The source is a human donor in good health. Material for sequencing was T cells isolated from PBMCs. Recombination connected TRBV7-8 to TRBJ2-2; TRBD2 is possibly the D segment (7 matching bases). Here is the DNA: TGTGCCAGCAGCTGGGGGGGCGCCCTTAACGCCGGGGAGCTGTTTTTT. Its translation reads: CASSWGGALNAGELFF.